The source of this T cell receptor beta chain is a study of shared clonotypes between healthy human individuals. Study results and limitations: Unshared clonotypes carried lower generation probabilities than those common to all four donors.

The CDR3 totals 15 residues. V shed 1 base and J 2 bases; nucleotides not matched to a gene: 2. Germline CDR1 and CDR2: MNHNS and SASEGT. In regard to this clone: Its specificity is unknown.

Clones were read by immunoSEQ multiplex PCR, and TCRdb kept only the in-frame ones, dropping some. In the table there are around 2,000,000 clones, about 95% of which are singletons. Only CD45RO-negative cells positively selected for CCR7 counted as naive CD8 cells, so terminally differentiated effector memory CD45RA+ cells were excluded. Sequences were obtained from naive CD8+ T cells sorted from blood. The clonotype was recovered from a man between 18 and 35 years old in good health. The rearrangement joins TRBV6-1 to TRBJ1-2, with 9 bases aligning to TRBD1. CDR3 coding DNA: TGTGCCAGCAGTGAAGATGGACAGGGGAACTATGGCTACACCTTC. Translating it yields CASSEDGQGNYGYTF.